These 16 T cell receptor beta chains share one sample of origin, sequenced in a study of T-cell memory formation after mild COVID-19. One entry per CDR3 protein results from TCRdb running MiXCR on the 5' RACE reads. The table records under 300,000 distinct CDR3 sequences, roughly 17% of them present only once. Material: PBMCs or a T cell subset sorted from them (not recorded which). These receptors all stem from a man between 18 and 29 years old who had mild COVID-19 (a few samples of this study predate the infection). Cell type and time point are not known.

The chain employs TRBV4-3 and TRBJ1-1; no clear D. Germline V lookup: CDR1 LGHNA, CDR2 YSLEER. Trimming shortened V by 4 bases and J by 2 bases, and 11 bases separated the two germline ends. The CDR3 covers 14 residues. CDR3 DNA: TGCGCCAGCAGCCGGGCCACGGGAAACACTGAAGCTTTCTTT. Translating it yields CASSRATGNTEAFF.

Only a few counts were recorded for this clonotype. V is TRBV19 and J is TRBJ1-1; 7 nucleotides agree with TRBD1. V lost 4 bases, J lost 3 bases, and 5 bases stayed unmatched. The germline CDR1 and CDR2 sequences are LNHDA and SQIVND (reference sequence). The CDR3 contains 14 residues. The CDR3 DNA reads as TGTGCCAGTAGTACACTGACAGGGTACACTGAAGCTTTCTTT. This encodes CASSTLTGYTEAFF.

The chain has TRBV25-1 and TRBJ2-1; 8 positions match TRBD1. The junction had 8 bases not matched to a gene; V was cut back by 2 bases and J by 8 bases. Germline CDR1 and CDR2: MGHDK and SYGVNS. The CDR3 is 15 residues long. The DNA of the CDR3 is TGTGCCAGCAGTGAACCGGACAGGGATCGGGATGAGCAGTTCTTC. The encoded protein is CASSEPDRDRDEQFF.

V usage is TRBV27 and J usage is TRBJ2-5; TRBD1 is a possible D gene (8 bases). CDR3 length: 16 amino acids. V was cut by 5 bases and J by 1 base, with 17 bases left in between. In germline, CDR1 is MNHEY, CDR2 SMNVEV (reference sequence). The CDR3 sequence is CASSRKTGGAQETQYF. As DNA, the CDR3 is TGTGCCAGCAGTCGTAAAACAGGGGGGGCCCAAGAGACCCAGTACTTC.

V usage is TRBV4-2 and J usage is TRBJ2-5, with 9 bases matching TRBD2. CDR1 LGHNA and CDR2 YNFKEQ come from the germline V gene. This CDR3 spans 16 amino acids. The ends lost 4 bases at V and 5 bases at J; junction bases unmatched: 11. DNA for the CDR3: TGTGCCAGCAGCCCCGCGGGCGGGGGGGCGATGGAGACCCAGTACTTC. Its translation: CASSPAGGGAMETQYF.

V gene TRBV4-3 combines with J gene TRBJ2-1, with D tentatively TRBD2 (6 bases). The germline V gene encodes CDR1 LGHNA and CDR2 YSLEER. The CDR3 length is 18 residues. Trimming shortened V by 0 bases and J by 0 bases, and 15 bases separated the two germline ends. For the CDR3, the DNA is TGCGCCAGCAGCCAAGAAATAGGCCGGGAGAGCTCCTACAATGAGCAGTTCTTC. Amino acid sequence: CASSQEIGRESSYNEQFF.

This clonotype was counted only a few times. The chain has TRBV24-1 and TRBJ2-5; weak D call: TRBD1 (5 bases). Germline CDR1 KGHDR, CDR2 SFDVKD. Trimming cost V 3 bases and J 2 bases, with 15 bases left between them. This CDR3 contains 16 residues. CDR3 DNA sequence: TGTGCCACCAGTGATCCAGGTGGGGCTACGCAAGAGACCCAGTACTTC. Amino acids: CATSDPGGATQETQYF.

The V call is TRBV12-3 or TRBV12-4, the J call TRBJ2-7; D possibly corresponds to TRBD2 (6 bases). This CDR3 region has 12 residues. The chain's CDR3 is CASTSDWREENV. The CDR3 DNA reads as TGTGCCAGCACCTCCGATTGGAGGGAAGAGAACGTC.

The J gene is TRBJ2-7, the V gene TRBV6-6; 7 bases are shared with TRBD1. The CDR3 is 13 amino acids. The germline CDR1 and CDR2 sequences are MNHNY and SVGAGI (reference sequence). The junction had 1 base not matched to a gene; V was cut back by 3 bases and J by 2 bases. The CDR3 spells CASSYDRAYEQYV. The CDR3 nucleotides read TGTGCCAGCAGTTATGACAGGGCCTACGAGCAGTACGTC.

This chain links TRBV11-2 with TRBJ1-1, with a tentative D call TRBD1 (5 bases). Looked up from germline, CDR1 is SGHAT and CDR2 is FQNNGV. The CDR3 runs 15 residues. V lost 5 bases, J lost 1 base, and 14 bases lay in between. The CDR3 bases are TGTGCCAGCAGCCCGGGAGGGACGGGGAACACTGAAGCTTTCTTT. Its translation: CASSPGGTGNTEAFF.

This clonotype has only a few counts. V usage is TRBV7-6 and J usage is TRBJ2-5; D uncertain. Trimming took off 5 bases at V and 1 base at J, with 5 bases between the two ends. Per the germline V gene, CDR1 is SGHVS and CDR2 is FNYEAQ. The CDR3 is 12 amino acids. This CDR3 reads CASSDIQETQYF. The CDR3 region has the DNA TGTGCCAGCAGCGACATCCAAGAGACCCAGTACTTC. Complete variable domain (other parts from reference TRBV7-6 and TRBJ2-5): GAGVSQSPRYKVTKRGQDVALRCDPISGHVSLYWYRQALGQGPEFLTYFNYEAQQDKSGLPNDRFSAERPEGSISTLTIQRTEQRDSAMYRCASSDIQETQYFGPGTRLLVL.

The chain has TRBV27 and TRBJ2-2, with no clear D. V was pared by 2 bases and J by 4 bases, with 17 bases between. The germline gives CDR1 MNHEY, CDR2 SMNVEV (reference sequence). The CDR3 totals 17 residues. CDR3 sequence (DNA): TGTGCCAGCAGTTTAAACGTGGTTAGCTCGTTCACCGGGGAGCTGTTTTTT. Translation: CASSLNVVSSFTGELFF.

The J gene is TRBJ1-2, the V gene TRBV25-1; no clear D. This CDR3 contains 16 residues. Germline V gene sequence: CDR1 MGHDK, CDR2 SYGVNS. V was trimmed by 3 bases and J by 8 bases, leaving 22 bases between them. CDR3 in DNA: TGTGCCAGCAGTGATCCACATATGCCAAGGGCGCAGGGCTACACCTTC. It yields the protein CASSDPHMPRAQGYTF.

This clonotype has a handful of counts. The V and J genes are TRBV4-3 and TRBJ1-1; 7 nucleotides agree with TRBD1. This CDR3 is built from 15 residues. Losses at the gene ends were 1 base for V and 4 bases for J; bases not matched to a gene: 6. Germline V gene lookup returns CDR1 LGHNA and CDR2 YSLEER. The CDR3 region is CASSQGRTGGTEAFF. CDR3 sequence (DNA): TGCGCCAGCAGCCAAGGACGGACAGGTGGCACTGAAGCTTTCTTT.

There are a few counts of this clonotype. This rearrangement joins TRBV4-3 to TRBJ1-5; tentative D call: TRBD1 (5 bases). V was trimmed by 0 bases and J by 6 bases, leaving 12 bases between them. This CDR3 region has 15 residues. Germline V gene lookup returns CDR1 LGHNA and CDR2 YSLEER. CDR3 residues: CASSQEVPGGQPQHF. CDR3 sequence (DNA): TGCGCCAGCAGCCAAGAAGTCCCGGGGGGTCAGCCCCAGCATTTT.

This clonotype has just a few counts. This chain connects TRBV7-2 to TRBJ1-5; D is unclear. The ends were cut back, 5 bases at V and 4 bases at J, with 15 bases in the middle. The germline CDR1 and CDR2 sequences are SGHTA and FQGNSA. CDR3 length equals 15 residues. The CDR3 DNA is TGTGCCAGCAGCCTGGGGTCCGGAAGGAATCAGCCCCAGCATTTT. Translated: CASSLGSGRNQPQHF.